Reported below is one T cell receptor (beta chain). The data were taken from a study of blood T cell repertoires in COVID-19. Using immunoSEQ multiplex PCR, the repertoire was profiled, and TCRdb retains in-frame clones only, with some absent. Among roughly 140,000 clones listed, 88% were seen once. The CDR3 loop spans 17 amino acids. V was clipped by 7 bases and J by 0 bases; unmatched bases: 7. Germline CDR1 reads LNHDA; CDR2 reads SQIVND (reference sequence). Input material: peripheral blood. The receptor's source is a human donor in a cohort sampled during active COVID-19. V gene TRBV19 combines with J gene TRBJ2-6; TRBD1 matches at 9 bases. CDR3 DNA: TGTGCCAGTACGACGGGACAGGGAAGCTCTGGGGCCAACGTCCTGACTTTC. It yields the protein CASTTGQGSSGANVLTF.